One sample yielded the 28 T cell receptor beta chains listed below, sequenced in a study of identical twins (TCRdb year 2016). The library was generated by 5' RACE. TCRdb shows the sequencer as Illumina HiSeq 2000. TCRdb itself trimmed the public reads at Q25 with fastp, ran MiXCR and retained productive beta chains. One record per CDR3 amino acid sequence lists the most common genes and DNA. This sample lists around 1.7 million distinct CDR3 sequences; more than 30% were detected once. The ten most abundant clones make up about 0.25% of the sample. The sequenced material came from cord blood. Receptor source: a newborn girl in good health.

This sequence joins TRBV5-4 and TRBJ2-7; D is uncertain. CDR1 and CDR2 (germline): SGHNT, YYREEE (reference sequence). V lost 1 base, J lost 7 bases, and 9 bases lay in between. This CDR3 contains 12 residues. The CDR3 here is CASSLLMSEQYF. In DNA, the CDR3 is TGTGCCAGCAGCTTGCTAATGAGTGAGCAGTACTTC.

This clonotype was detected only a few times. The chain employs TRBV4-1 and TRBJ2-1; D unclear. Germline V CDR1 and CDR2: MGHRA, YSYEKL. The CDR3 covers 15 residues. The V gene lost 4 bases and the J gene lost 0 bases, with 10 bases spanning the gap. Here the CDR3 DNA reads TGCGCCAGCAGCCCCATAGCAGGCTCCTACAATGAGCAGTTCTTC. Its translation: CASSPIAGSYNEQFF.

The chain employs TRBV11-3 and TRBJ2-1; D is undetermined. There are 14 residues in the CDR3. Germline CDR1 reads SGHNT; CDR2 reads YENEEA. Deletions cut 1 base from V and 4 bases from J, with 8 bases between. The CDR3 bases are TGTGCCAGCAGCTTAGTTCCCAGGTACAATGAGCAGTTCTTC. It encodes CASSLVPRYNEQFF.

The chain couples TRBV20-1 to TRBJ1-4; TRBD1 aligns across 11 bases. CDR1 is DFQATT, CDR2 SNEGSKA, per germline (reference sequence). The ends lost 0 bases at V and 7 bases at J; junction bases unmatched: 4. CDR3 length: 15 residues. CDR3 loop: CSARDRTGGVEKLFF. DNA of the CDR3: TGCAGTGCTAGAGACCGGACAGGGGGCGTTGAAAAACTGTTTTTT.

This clonotype was picked up a small number of times. The DNA of the CDR3 is TGTGCCAGCAATCGCCGGGACTCTTTCGGCGAGCAGTACTTC. Its protein product is CASNRRDSFGEQYF. The V call is TRBV28, the J call TRBJ2-7, with D maybe TRBD2 (6 bases). Germline V lookup: CDR1 MDHEN, CDR2 SYDVKM. The CDR3 runs to 14 residues. V lost 7 bases, J lost 6 bases, and 19 bases lay in between.

This chain links TRBV7-6 with TRBJ2-2; D is unresolved. V was pared by 4 bases and J by 3 bases, with 12 bases between. Germline V lookup: CDR1 SGHVS, CDR2 FNYEAQ. CDR3 length equals 15 residues. CDR3 DNA sequence: TGTGCCAGCAGCTCCATCACTGGGGACACCGGGGAGCTGTTTTTT. As protein: CASSSITGDTGELFF.

This clonotype turned up a few times. The V call is TRBV20-1, the J call TRBJ2-1, with 8 bases matching TRBD2. Germline V lookup: CDR1 DFQATT, CDR2 SNEGSKA (reference sequence). The CDR3 runs to 15 residues. The junction had 9 bases not matched to a gene; V was cut back by 3 bases and J by 5 bases. Written as DNA, the CDR3 is TGCAGTGCTAGGGGATCGGCGGGAGGAAACAATGAGCAGTTCTTC. This sequence encodes CSARGSAGGNNEQFF.

This clonotype has ten or more counts. The J gene is TRBJ2-4, the V gene TRBV5-1, with D maybe TRBD1 (8 bases). The V and J ends lost 1 base and 6 bases respectively, with 14 bases between them. Germline values: CDR1 SGHRS, CDR2 YFSETQ. The CDR3 covers 15 residues. Here the CDR3 reads CASSLTTGGGNIQYF. In DNA, the CDR3 is TGCGCCAGCAGCTTGACTACAGGGGGGGGAAACATTCAGTACTTC.

The chain combines TRBV7-9 with TRBJ1-3; D not certain. Trimming removed 7 bases from V and 0 bases from J, with 13 bases in between. The CDR3 is 15 residues long. Per germline, CDR1 SEHNR and CDR2 FQNEAQ (reference sequence). The DNA of the CDR3 is TGTGCCAGCACCATTGGAGGATCCTCTGGAAACACCATATATTTT. Protein product: CASTIGGSSGNTIYF.

The gene calls are TRBV6-1 and TRBJ2-1; D is ambiguous. This CDR3 spans 15 amino acids. Trimming shortened V by 3 bases and J by 4 bases, and 13 bases separated the two germline ends. Germline V gives CDR1 MNHNS, CDR2 SASEGT. The CDR3 here is CASSEAVLGYNEQFF. In DNA, the CDR3 is TGTGCCAGCAGTGAGGCGGTCCTGGGGTACAATGAGCAGTTCTTC.

The chain recombines TRBV6-6 with TRBJ2-4; 7 positions match TRBD2. TRBJ2-5 matches the DNA end more closely, so the J call is doubtful. The V gene's germline CDR1 is MNHNY and CDR2 SVGAGI (reference sequence). The CDR3 length is 15 residues. Written as DNA, the CDR3 is TGTGCCAGCAGTTATGTACCGGGGGGCCAAGAGACCCAGTACTTC. Translation gives CASSYVPGGQETQYF.

In this sample, this clonotype turned up many times. J is TRBJ2-7 and V is TRBV4-2; D is unresolved. This CDR3 spans 11 amino acids. Looked up from germline, CDR1 is LGHNA and CDR2 is YNFKEQ. The V and J ends lost 8 bases and 4 bases respectively, with 9 bases between them. The CDR3: CASGREYEQYF. The CDR3 DNA is TGTGCCAGCGGAAGGGAATACGAGCAGTACTTC.

The CDR3 sequence is CASTPGNQPQHF. The DNA for the CDR3 is TGTGCCAGCACACCAGGGAATCAGCCCCAGCATTTT. V usage is TRBV2 and J usage is TRBJ1-5; D is perhaps TRBD1 (5 bases). Germline CDR1 reads SNHLY; CDR2 reads FYNNEI. Trimming took off 7 bases at V and 4 bases at J, with 8 bases between the two ends. This CDR3 has 12 amino acids.

In this sample, this clonotype turned up a few times. The chain links TRBV20-1 to TRBJ2-3; 8 bases agree with TRBD2. CDR3 length equals 15 residues. CDR1 DFQATT and CDR2 SNEGSKA come from the germline V gene (reference sequence). Trimming took 3 bases from V and 0 from J; bases not matched to a gene: 5. CDR3 residues: CSASASSGSTDTQYF. In DNA form, the CDR3 reads TGCAGTGCTAGTGCTTCTAGCGGGAGCACAGATACGCAGTATTTT.

This chain joins TRBV3-1 and TRBJ1-1; possibly TRBD1 for D (6 bases). Germline CDR1 reads LGHDT; CDR2 reads YNNKEL (reference sequence). The CDR3 runs 17 residues. Trimming pared 1 base from V and 2 bases from J, leaving 17 bases between. The DNA for the CDR3 is TGTGCCAGCAGCCAAGTCCCCTTTACGGACAGCAACACTGAAGCTTTCTTT. This translates into CASSQVPFTDSNTEAFF.

The gene calls are TRBV20-1 and TRBJ1-1; 8 bases are a match to TRBD1. CDR1 and CDR2 from the germline V gene are DFQATT and SNEGSKA (reference sequence). This CDR3 is built from 14 residues. The junction had 11 bases not matched to a gene; V was cut back by 6 bases and J by 5 bases. The CDR3 spells CSAQRRTGWTEAFF. The CDR3 nucleotides are TGCAGTGCCCAAAGAAGGACAGGGTGGACTGAAGCTTTCTTT.

There are a few counts of this clonotype. The rearrangement uses TRBV29-1 and TRBJ1-2, with TRBD1 matching 9 bases. After removal of 0 bases from V and 8 bases from J, the junction contained 4 bases not matched to a gene. The germline gives CDR1 SQVTM, CDR2 ANQGSEA. The CDR3 has 13 amino acids. In DNA, the CDR3 is TGCAGCGTTGAAGAAGGGACAGGGAAAGGCTACACCTTC. It encodes CSVEEGTGKGYTF.

J is TRBJ1-1 and V is TRBV4-2, with D maybe TRBD1 (6 bases). Germline CDR1 reads LGHNA; CDR2 reads YNFKEQ. The length of the CDR3 is 16 residues. Trimming removed 4 bases at V and 2 bases at J, with 17 bases between. CDR3 in amino acids: CASSLTRGHPNTEAFF. CDR3 DNA sequence: TGTGCCAGCAGCCTTACAAGGGGACACCCAAACACTGAAGCTTTCTTT.

The J gene is TRBJ2-5, the V gene TRBV7-2; 7 nucleotides match TRBD2. CDR3 length: 15 residues. With 3 bases clipped from V and 11 bases from J, the junction kept 15 bases outside the gene matches. In germline, CDR1 is SGHTA, CDR2 FQGNSA. CDR3 sequence: CASSFLVTSRNEQYF. For the CDR3, the DNA is TGTGCCAGCAGCTTTTTGGTGACTAGCCGCAATGAGCAGTACTTC.

A few counts support this clonotype. The chain carries TRBV12-3 or TRBV12-4 and TRBJ2-5, with D unresolved. This CDR3 is 14 amino acids long. V was pared by 2 bases and J by 11 bases, with 18 bases between. The DNA for the CDR3 is TGTGCCAGCAGTTTACCGGTGACCTCTGGAGAGCAGTACTTC. Translating gives CASSLPVTSGEQYF.

There are many counts of this clonotype. The chain is built from TRBV4-2 and TRBJ2-3, with 7 bases matching TRBD2. Looked up from germline, CDR1 is LGHNA and CDR2 is YNFKEQ. The CDR3 has 15 amino acids. With V trimmed by 1 base and J by 10 bases, 11 bases remained unmatched. Written as DNA, the CDR3 is TGTGCCAGCAGCCAAGTCTCCGACGGGGGGAGGTCGCAGTATTTT. Translating gives CASSQVSDGGRSQYF.

This sequence joins TRBV28 and TRBJ2-7; TRBD2 aligns across 8 bases. This CDR3 spans 14 amino acids. V lost 4 bases and J lost 3; bases outside the gene matches: 5. Germline-derived CDR1 and CDR2 are MDHEN and SYDVKM. The CDR3 protein is CASSSTSGDYEQYF. The CDR3, as DNA: TGTGCCAGCAGTTCCACTAGCGGAGACTACGAGCAGTACTTC.

This sequence joins TRBV9 and TRBJ2-3; possible D gene TRBD2, 6 bases. The CDR3 runs 19 residues. CDR1 and CDR2 from the germline V gene are SGDLS and YYNGEE. V was pared by 3 bases and J by 6 bases, with 29 bases between. CDR3 in amino acids: CASSAIRVSVADPGDTQYF. The CDR3 nucleotides are TGTGCCAGCAGCGCCATCCGGGTTTCGGTAGCGGACCCAGGGGATACGCAGTATTTT. The full variable domain, with the rest looked up from reference TRBV9 and TRBJ2-3, is DSGVTQTPKHLITATGQRVTLRCSPRSGDLSVYWYQQSLDQGLQFLIQYYNGEERAKGNILERFSAQQFPDLHSELNLSSLELGDSALYFCASSAIRVSVADPGDTQYFGPGTRLTVL.

This clonotype was observed at least ten times. The CDR3 region has the DNA TGTGCCAGCAGCTTAGGGGTGGTCTTACAAGAGACCCAGTACTTC. Amino acids: CASSLGVVLQETQYF. The chain is built from TRBV7-9 and TRBJ2-5; D is unresolved. The CDR3 runs 15 residues. Germline V lookup: CDR1 SEHNR, CDR2 FQNEAQ (reference sequence). With 1 base removed from V and 2 bases from J, the gap between germline ends came to 11 bases.

This clonotype came up a few times. J is TRBJ1-5 and V is TRBV20-1; D is possibly TRBD1 (6 bases). This CDR3 comprises 17 residues. The germline V gene encodes CDR1 DFQATT and CDR2 SNEGSKA (reference sequence). V was pared by 0 bases and J by 4 bases, with 19 bases between. CDR3 sequence (DNA): TGCAGTGCTAGAGATCCACGACAGGCCAGGGCTAATCAGCCCCAGCATTTT. Translated, it gives CSARDPRQARANQPQHF.

This clonotype was recorded a few times. The genes are TRBV4-1 and TRBJ2-1; 7 bases match TRBD1. The CDR3 is 13 amino acids. CDR1 and CDR2 (germline): MGHRA, YSYEKL. V was clipped by 2 bases and J by 12 bases; unmatched bases: 7. DNA of the CDR3: TGCGCCAGCAGCCAAAGCCTGACAGGGAGGCAGTTCTTC. This gives the protein CASSQSLTGRQFF.

To note about this clonotype: This could be a read error, since a much larger clone is one nucleotide away. The V call is TRBV6-5, the J call TRBJ1-4; TRBD1 matches at 12 bases. CDR1 is MNHEY and CDR2 is SVGAGI in the germline V gene. This CDR3 has 14 residues. CDR3 residues: CASSWGTGGEKPFF. DNA for the CDR3: TGTGCCAGCAGTTGGGGGACAGGGGGCGAAAAACCGTTTTTT.

The chain carries TRBV5-1 and TRBJ2-7, with a weak D call TRBD1 (6 bases). Germline values: CDR1 SGHRS, CDR2 YFSETQ. CDR3 length: 13 residues. Trimming pared 6 bases from V and 0 bases from J, leaving 10 bases between. The CDR3 bases are TGCGCCAGCAACCAACAGGGCTCCTACGAGCAGTACTTC. This gives the protein CASNQQGSYEQYF.